The 4 T cell receptor beta chains listed next were all sequenced from one sample in a study of chemoradiotherapy in HPV16-positive cancers. Measured with immunoSEQ multiplex PCR; TCRdb has only the in-frame clones, and not every one. Here the sample spans approximately 28,000 clones, about 90% being singletons. Sequenced material: blood, taken from a patient who underwent chemoradiotherapy. These receptors were obtained from a human donor with HPV-associated anogenital cancer.

The chain combines TRBV9 with TRBJ2-3, with D perhaps matching TRBD1 or TRBD2 (5 bases each). The CDR3 is made up of 14 amino acids. Germline V gives CDR1 SGDLS, CDR2 YYNGEE. The germline V and J ends were trimmed by 0 bases and 4 bases, with 9 bases remaining between them. The CDR3 reads CASSVAMGADTQYF. The CDR3 coding sequence is TGTGCCAGCAGCGTAGCTATGGGGGCAGATACGCAGTATTTT.

The chain uses TRBV10-3 and TRBJ2-6, with D uncertain. This CDR3 region has 15 residues. Germline loops: CDR1 ENHRY, CDR2 SYGVKD. Trimming shortened V by 3 bases and J by 0 bases, and 6 bases separated the two germline ends. CDR3 in DNA: TGTGCCATCAGTGACAGCCTCTCTGGGGCCAACGTCCTGACTTTC. Protein: CAISDSLSGANVLTF.

The chain joins TRBV7-3 to TRBJ2-2; TRBD1 might be the D (5 bases). CDR1 is SGHTA and CDR2 is FQGTGA in the germline V gene. Deletions cut 6 bases from V and 6 bases from J, with 8 bases between. The CDR3 has 12 residues. The CDR3 DNA is TGTGCCAGCAGGGACAAGTCCGGGGAGCTGTTTTTT. Residues: CASRDKSGELFF.

V and J are TRBV7-9 and TRBJ2-7; no firm D call. Germline V CDR1 and CDR2: SEHNR, FQNEAQ (reference sequence). The CDR3 is 15 amino acids. Trimming removed 0 bases at V and 0 bases at J, with 9 bases between. This CDR3 is CASSLAPGSSYEQYF. CDR3 coding DNA: TGTGCCAGCAGCTTAGCGCCAGGTAGCTCCTACGAGCAGTACTTC.